This section outlines one TCR beta chain sequence together with its context. It lacks a known antigen. There are no base qualities to consult, and no much larger clone falls within one base. The data were obtained in a study of ipilimumab plus nivolumab after autologous stem cell transplantation (TCRdb year 2021). Looking at the study overall: A median of roughly 5 ipilimumab doses and fewer than 10 nivolumab doses was received by trial patients. High-risk transplant-naive patients and patients relapsing within 3 years of a first autologous transplant were included in the myeloma cohort. The intent-to-treat population of the trial consisted of 30 to 35 patients. Patients undergoing autologous transplant for high-risk diffuse large B cell lymphoma, mature T cell lymphoma, or multiple myeloma were enrolled in the trial. Results the study describes overall, beyond this receptor: The authors concluded that combined checkpoint inhibition appeared tolerable when used as consolidation after transplant. The authors stated that profiles of the T cell receptor repertoire, regulatory T cell phenotype and gut microbiota provided a biologic rationale for studying this approach further.

The library was obtained by the immunoSEQ multiplex PCR assay. TCRdb took this table from immuneACCESS and kept in-frame rearrangements with V and J called. Such tables lack part of the clones; where checked against another copy, unresolved V genes explain under half of the gap, and the rest is unexplained. The sample table records more than 9,000 clones; around 69% of these occur just once. Roughly a sixth of the sample comes from the top ten. Inclusive of the bounding cysteine and phenylalanine, the CDR3 is 11 residues long. Only the CDR3 DNA stays, 33 bases, in frame from base 1. In the germline V gene, CDR1 corresponds to SQVTM and CDR2 to ANQGSEA. V loses 4 bases of germline sequence and J loses 7 bases, and the interval between the two ends is 10 bases. Checkpoint therapy began 14 to 28 days after autologous transplant, with ipilimumab given at 1 mg/kg intravenously on day 1 of selected weeks. The nivolumab dose was 3 mg/kg intravenously, delivered on day 1 of weeks 1, 4, 7, 10, and every two weeks through week 26. This was a Phase Ib clinical trial that tested ipilimumab plus nivolumab, given as combined checkpoint inhibition, for consolidation following autologous stem cell transplantation.

The chain employs TRBV29-1 and TRBJ1-2, and TRBD1 may be the D gene, going by 5 matching bases. The receptor was isolated from a female donor with multiple myeloma. The source material was PBMCs, sampled in a trial of ipilimumab plus nivolumab as post-transplant consolidation. DNA sequence: TGCAGCGTTGTAGCCGGGGCTGGCTACACCTTC. Its product reads: CSVVAGAGYTF.